This TCR beta chain was obtained from a study of cytomegalovirus exposure and HLA in healthy donors. Study-wide findings and caveats: The study listed around 150 cytomegalovirus-associated TCR beta chains.

The V gene's germline CDR1 is KGHSH and CDR2 LQKENI. The CDR3 has 13 amino acids. V trimming: 6 bases; J trimming: 3 bases; junction bases outside the gene matches: 4. Amplification used 60 Vbeta primers and 13 Jbeta primers. TCRdb keeps only in-frame clones here, not all; method: immunoSEQ multiplex PCR. Its listing shows 130,000 or so clones. As for this clone: Its target is unknown.

This sequence was found in an older woman in good health and CMV-seronegative. Sequenced input: PBMCs. V is TRBV18 and J is TRBJ2-7, with TRBD2 identical over 8 bases. CDR3: CASSPGLVYEQYF. The CDR3 DNA follows: TGTGCCAGCTCCCCGGGACTAGTCTACGAGCAGTACTTC.